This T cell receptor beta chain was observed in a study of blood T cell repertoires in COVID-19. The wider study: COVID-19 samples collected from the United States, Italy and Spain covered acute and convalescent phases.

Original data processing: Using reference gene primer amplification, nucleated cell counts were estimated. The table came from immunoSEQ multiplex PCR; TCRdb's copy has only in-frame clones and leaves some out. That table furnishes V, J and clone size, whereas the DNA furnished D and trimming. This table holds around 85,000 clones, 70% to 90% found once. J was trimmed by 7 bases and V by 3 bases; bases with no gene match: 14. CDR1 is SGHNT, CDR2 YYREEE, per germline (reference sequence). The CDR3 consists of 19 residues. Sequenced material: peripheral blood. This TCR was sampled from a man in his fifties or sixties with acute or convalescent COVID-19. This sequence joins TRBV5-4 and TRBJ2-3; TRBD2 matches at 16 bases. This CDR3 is CASSSPGLAGGPSRYTQYF. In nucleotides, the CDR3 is TGTGCCAGCAGCTCACCGGGACTAGCGGGGGGGCCATCCAGGTATACGCAGTATTTT.